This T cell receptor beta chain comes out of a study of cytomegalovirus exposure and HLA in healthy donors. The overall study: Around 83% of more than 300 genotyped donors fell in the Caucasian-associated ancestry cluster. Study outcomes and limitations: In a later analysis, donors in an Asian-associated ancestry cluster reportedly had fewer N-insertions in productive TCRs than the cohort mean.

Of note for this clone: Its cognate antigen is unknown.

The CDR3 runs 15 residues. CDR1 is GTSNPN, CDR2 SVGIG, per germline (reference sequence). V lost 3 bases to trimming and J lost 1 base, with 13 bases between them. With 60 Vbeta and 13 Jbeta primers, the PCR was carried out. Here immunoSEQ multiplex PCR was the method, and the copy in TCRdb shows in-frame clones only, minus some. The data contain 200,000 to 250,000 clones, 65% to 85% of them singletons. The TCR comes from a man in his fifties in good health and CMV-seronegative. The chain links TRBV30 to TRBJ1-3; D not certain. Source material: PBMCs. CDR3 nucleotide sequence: TGTGCCTGGAGCGACGGGAGTTCTTCTGGAAACACCATATATTTT. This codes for CAWSDGSSSGNTIYF.